The sequence of this T cell receptor (beta chain) was determined in a study of T cell responses to AZD1222 COVID-19 vaccine. Findings of the study overall: Receipt of two AZD1222 doses was followed by a rise in Spike-specific TCR breadth and depth. Baseline seropositives among AZD1222 recipients totaled only five to seven. White British donors predominated, females outnumbered males, and clonal diversity was possibly underestimated. Every sample of the repertoires postdated the peak T cell response.

A note on this clone: Antigen unknown.

Produced via immunoSEQ multiplex PCR; TCRdb's table is partial and in-frame only. The sample carries about 130,000 clones, around nine tenths recorded once. CDR1 and CDR2 from the germline V gene are GTSNPN and SVGIG (reference sequence). This CDR3 is 15 amino acids long. V lost 5 bases, J lost 0 bases, and 14 bases lay in between. Specimen: peripheral blood, collected on day 0 of AZD1222 vaccination. The origin of this receptor is an adult in good health. This chain uses TRBV30 with TRBJ1-5; maybe TRBD1 (5 bases). The CDR3 is CAWAMGGYSNQPQHF. DNA for the CDR3: TGTGCCTGGGCTATGGGGGGTTATAGCAATCAGCCCCAGCATTTT. Variable domain in full (rest from reference TRBV30 and TRBJ1-5): SQTIHQWPATLVQPVGSPLSLECTVEGTSNPNLYWYRQAAGRGLQLLFYSVGIGQISSEVPQNLSASRPQDRQFILSSKKLLLSDSGFYLCAWAMGGYSNQPQHFGDGTRLSIL.